What follows are 17 T cell receptor beta chains derived from one specimen sequenced in a study of OX40 agonist ivuxolimab in advanced cancers. The protocol was immunoSEQ multiplex PCR, while the TCRdb copy is restricted to in-frame clones and leaves out a portion. The sample lists 50,000 or so clones; 79% were seen once. Sequencing used CD4+ or CD8+ T cells sorted from blood, obtained in a trial of the OX40 agonist ivuxolimab. Receptors originate from an adult with an advanced solid tumor such as melanoma, head and neck, liver or kidney cancer.

The chain combines TRBV2 with TRBJ2-1; D gene unclear. The V and J ends lost 5 bases and 4 bases respectively, with 3 bases between them. The CDR3 is 11 residues long. Germline CDR1 and CDR2: SNHLY and FYNNEI. CDR3 in amino acids: CASSPYNEQFF. The CDR3, as DNA: TGTGCCAGCAGTCCATACAATGAGCAGTTCTTC.

V is TRBV7-2 and J is TRBJ1-1; unclear D gene. Trimming stripped 3 bases from V and 2 bases from J, with 10 bases between. The CDR3 totals 14 residues. CDR1 is SGHTA, CDR2 FQGNSA, per germline. The CDR3 is CASSLLGSNTEAFF. For the CDR3, the DNA is TGTGCCAGCAGCTTGTTAGGATCTAACACTGAAGCTTTCTTT.

The rearrangement uses TRBV11-1 and TRBJ1-1, with TRBD1 identical over 9 bases. The germline gives CDR1 SGHAT, CDR2 FQDESV (reference sequence). V was clipped by 5 bases and J by 7 bases; unmatched bases: 8. The CDR3 loop spans 14 amino acids. The CDR3 region has the DNA TGTGCCAGCAGCGGGGACAGGGTTCGGCTTGAAGCTTTCTTT. It specifies CASSGDRVRLEAFF.

The V call is TRBV7-9, the J call TRBJ1-1, with no clear D. Germline V gives CDR1 SEHNR, CDR2 FQNEAQ (reference sequence). The CDR3 is made up of 12 amino acids. Deletions cut 5 bases from V and 8 bases from J, with 12 bases between. CDR3 protein: CASSPTEWEAFF. The CDR3 region has the DNA TGTGCCAGCAGCCCCACCGAATGGGAAGCTTTCTTT.

The chain is built from TRBV6-6 and TRBJ2-7; D possibly matches TRBD1 or TRBD2 (6 bases each). V shed 0 bases and J shed 4 bases, with 13 bases lying between them. Germline CDR1 and CDR2: MNHNY and SVGAGI (reference sequence). The CDR3 is 15 residues long. CDR3 loop: CASSYSRGASYEQYF. DNA for the CDR3: TGTGCCAGCAGTTACTCGAGGGGGGCGTCTTACGAGCAGTACTTC.

V usage is TRBV10-1 and J usage is TRBJ2-1; possible D gene TRBD2, 5 bases. V shed 4 bases and J shed 8 bases, with 12 bases lying between them. The CDR3 spans 13 residues. Germline V gene sequence: CDR1 WNHNN, CDR2 SYGVQD (reference sequence). CDR3 amino acids: CASSGGEGDEQFF. The DNA of the CDR3 is TGCGCCAGCAGTGGGGGAGAGGGCGATGAGCAGTTCTTC.

The rearrangement uses TRBV18 and TRBJ2-5; 8 nucleotides align to TRBD1. The CDR3 runs 15 residues. The trim removed 0 bases at V and 5 bases at J, leaving 5 bases unmatched. Germline V gene data show CDR1 as KGHSH and CDR2 as LQKENI. CDR3 loop: CASSPPARGPETQYF. CDR3 DNA sequence: TGTGCCAGCTCACCACCGGCCAGGGGGCCGGAGACCCAGTACTTC.

This chain links TRBV5-1 with TRBJ2-7, with D uncertain. The length of the CDR3 is 15 residues. Germline assignment: CDR1 SGHRS and CDR2 YFSETQ. V was cut by 0 bases and J by 2 bases, with 12 bases left in between. The CDR3 loop reads CASSLGTPQAYEQYF. CDR3 DNA: TGCGCCAGCAGCTTGGGGACGCCGCAAGCCTACGAGCAGTACTTC.

The chain couples TRBV9 to TRBJ2-3, with 7 bases aligning to TRBD2. Germline CDR1 is SGDLS and CDR2 is YYNGEE. The trim removed 1 base at V and 1 base at J, leaving 0 bases unmatched. This CDR3 is built from 14 residues. CDR3 in DNA: TGTGCCAGCAGCGTACGGGGGGGCACAGATACGCAGTATTTT. This encodes CASSVRGGTDTQYF.

This clone has a handful of counts. The V call is TRBV28, the J call TRBJ1-6; maybe TRBD1 (5 bases). V was pared by 6 bases and J by 8 bases, with 14 bases between. The length of the CDR3 is 14 residues. Germline values: CDR1 MDHEN, CDR2 SYDVKM. The chain's CDR3 is CASSRGGVDSPLHF. The CDR3 DNA reads TGTGCCAGCAGCCGGGGGGGAGTGGATTCACCCCTCCACTTT.

This clone was detected only once. The rearrangement joins TRBV7-9 to TRBJ2-1, with 11 bases that match TRBD2. V lost 3 bases to trimming and J lost 3 bases; unmatched junction nucleotides: 7. Per the germline V gene, CDR1 is SEHNR and CDR2 is FQNEAQ (reference sequence). This CDR3 has 17 residues. In DNA, the CDR3 is TGTGCCAGCAGCTTCGTTTCTCTAGCGGGAGGCTACAATGAGCAGTTCTTC. Translating it yields CASSFVSLAGGYNEQFF.

The chain has TRBV25-1 and TRBJ2-5, with D unresolved. The CDR3 is made up of 16 amino acids. Per germline, CDR1 MGHDK and CDR2 SYGVNS. Trimming shortened V by 7 bases and J by 5 bases, and 23 bases separated the two germline ends. CDR3 sequence (DNA): TGTGCCAGCAAAAACCATCGCGAGCCGGTAGGGGAGACCCAGTACTTC. Its protein is CASKNHREPVGETQYF.

This clone was counted a few times. The chain couples TRBV7-8 to TRBJ1-2; D remains unclear. CDR1 SGHVS and CDR2 FQNEAQ come from the germline V gene. The V end was cut by 7 bases, the J end by 2 bases, with 11 bases between. The CDR3 contains 13 residues. The CDR3 sequence is CASKGRSNYGYTF. The CDR3 coding sequence is TGTGCCAGCAAGGGCCGGTCGAACTATGGCTACACCTTC.

CDR3 sequence (DNA): TGTGCCAGCAGTGTCTCAATCCGGGACAGCTCCTATAATTCACCCCTCCACTTT. This encodes CASSVSIRDSSYNSPLHF. This sequence joins TRBV6-1 and TRBJ1-6; 7 nucleotides match TRBD1. Germline CDR1 and CDR2: MNHNS and SASEGT. This CDR3 spans 18 amino acids. The V segment lost 4 bases and the J segment 0 bases; nucleotides outside the gene matches: 9.

The rearrangement links TRBV19 to TRBJ1-3; D uncertain. The CDR3 loop spans 14 amino acids. Trimming shortened V by 10 bases and J by 4 bases, and 17 bases separated the two germline ends. The germline V gene encodes CDR1 LNHDA and CDR2 SQIVND (reference sequence). CDR3 bases: TGTGCCACCAGATTATCAGCAAGAGGAAACACCATATATTTT. Encoded protein: CATRLSARGNTIYF.

The chain joins TRBV7-9 to TRBJ1-5, with D hard to call. The germline CDR1 and CDR2 sequences are SEHNR and FQNEAQ (reference sequence). The CDR3 totals 15 residues. Trimming shortened V by 5 bases and J by 2 bases, and 13 bases separated the two germline ends. CDR3 DNA: TGTGCCAGCAGCGTTCTAGGCGCTGGCAATCAGCCCCAGCATTTT. This translates into CASSVLGAGNQPQHF.

This clone was counted between two and nine times. This chain joins TRBV30 and TRBJ1-2; maybe TRBD1 (5 bases). Germline V lookup: CDR1 GTSNPN, CDR2 SVGIG (reference sequence). V was pared by 4 bases and J by 8 bases, with 17 bases between. This CDR3 has 13 residues. The chain's CDR3 is CAWIPPGLGGYTF. The CDR3 region has the DNA TGTGCCTGGATACCTCCGGGGCTTGGGGGCTACACCTTC.